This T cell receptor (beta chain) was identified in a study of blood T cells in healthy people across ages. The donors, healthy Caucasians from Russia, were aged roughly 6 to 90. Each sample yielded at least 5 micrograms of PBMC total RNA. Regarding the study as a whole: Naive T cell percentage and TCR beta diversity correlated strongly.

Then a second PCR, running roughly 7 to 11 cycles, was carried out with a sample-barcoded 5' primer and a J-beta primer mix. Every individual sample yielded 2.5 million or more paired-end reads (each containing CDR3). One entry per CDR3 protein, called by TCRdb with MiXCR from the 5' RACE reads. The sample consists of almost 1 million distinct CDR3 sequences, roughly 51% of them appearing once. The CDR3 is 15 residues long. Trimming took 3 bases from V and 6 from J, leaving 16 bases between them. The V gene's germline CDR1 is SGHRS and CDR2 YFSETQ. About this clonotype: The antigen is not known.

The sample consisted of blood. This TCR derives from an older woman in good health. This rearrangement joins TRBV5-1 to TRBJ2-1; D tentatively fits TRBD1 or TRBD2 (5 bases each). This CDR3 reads CASSSGPQLGNEQFF. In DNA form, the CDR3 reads TGCGCCAGCAGCTCGGGACCCCAGTTGGGCAATGAGCAGTTCTTC.